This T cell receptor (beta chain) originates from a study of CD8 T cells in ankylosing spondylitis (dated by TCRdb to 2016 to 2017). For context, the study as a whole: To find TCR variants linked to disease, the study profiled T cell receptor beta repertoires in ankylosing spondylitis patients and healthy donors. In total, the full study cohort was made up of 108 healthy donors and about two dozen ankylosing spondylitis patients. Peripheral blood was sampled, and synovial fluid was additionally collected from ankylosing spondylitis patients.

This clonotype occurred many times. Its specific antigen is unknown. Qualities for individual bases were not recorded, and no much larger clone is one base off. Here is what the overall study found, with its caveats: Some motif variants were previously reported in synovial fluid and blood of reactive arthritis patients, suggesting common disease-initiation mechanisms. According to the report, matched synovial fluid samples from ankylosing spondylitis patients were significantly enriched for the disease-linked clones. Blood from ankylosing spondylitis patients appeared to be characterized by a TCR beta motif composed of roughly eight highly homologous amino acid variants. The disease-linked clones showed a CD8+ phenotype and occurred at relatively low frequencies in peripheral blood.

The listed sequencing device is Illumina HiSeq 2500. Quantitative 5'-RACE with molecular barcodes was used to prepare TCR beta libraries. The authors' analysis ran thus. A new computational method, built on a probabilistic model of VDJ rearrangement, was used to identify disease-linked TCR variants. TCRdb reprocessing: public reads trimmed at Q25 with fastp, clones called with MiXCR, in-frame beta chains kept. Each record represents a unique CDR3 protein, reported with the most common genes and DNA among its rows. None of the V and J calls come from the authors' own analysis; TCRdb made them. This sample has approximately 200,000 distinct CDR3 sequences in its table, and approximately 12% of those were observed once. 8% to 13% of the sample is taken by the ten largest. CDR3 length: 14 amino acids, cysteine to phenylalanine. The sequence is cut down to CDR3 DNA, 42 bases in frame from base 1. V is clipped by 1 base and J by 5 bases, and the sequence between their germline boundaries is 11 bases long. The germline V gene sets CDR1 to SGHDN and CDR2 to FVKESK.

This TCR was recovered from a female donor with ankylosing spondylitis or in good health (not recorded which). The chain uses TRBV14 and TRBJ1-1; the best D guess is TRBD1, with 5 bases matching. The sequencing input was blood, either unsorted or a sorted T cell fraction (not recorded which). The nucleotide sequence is TGTGCCAGCAGCCAAGTGCGGGGGAAGACTGAAGCTTTCTTT. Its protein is CASSQVRGKTEAFF.